This T cell receptor (beta chain) stems from a study of blood T cell repertoires in COVID-19. Study details: Acute-phase and convalescent COVID-19 samples originated in the United States, Italy and Spain. T cells, B-cell-depleted T cells, or PBMCs provided the cDNA or gDNA that served as material.

Authors' methods: From reference gene primer amplification, estimates of nucleated cell counts were derived. The method was immunoSEQ multiplex PCR; TCRdb's version includes in-frame clones alone and lacks a portion of them. V and J calls and clone size are given by that table; D and trimming were obtained from the DNA. The sample lists approximately 130,000 clones, around 63% occurring once. In its sample, this clone was seen once. Trimming took 7 bases from V and 2 from J; bases not matched to a gene: 12. The CDR3 length is 17 residues. CDR1 is SNHLY, CDR2 FYNNEI, per germline. This rearrangement joins TRBV2 to TRBJ2-2, with 8 bases fitting TRBD2. Sequencing input: peripheral blood. This receptor was taken from a woman between 65 and 79 years old with acute or convalescent COVID-19. CDR3 DNA sequence: TGTGCCAGCATCCGGGTGGTAGCGGGACCTAACACCGGGGAGCTGTTTTTT. As protein: CASIRVVAGPNTGELFF.